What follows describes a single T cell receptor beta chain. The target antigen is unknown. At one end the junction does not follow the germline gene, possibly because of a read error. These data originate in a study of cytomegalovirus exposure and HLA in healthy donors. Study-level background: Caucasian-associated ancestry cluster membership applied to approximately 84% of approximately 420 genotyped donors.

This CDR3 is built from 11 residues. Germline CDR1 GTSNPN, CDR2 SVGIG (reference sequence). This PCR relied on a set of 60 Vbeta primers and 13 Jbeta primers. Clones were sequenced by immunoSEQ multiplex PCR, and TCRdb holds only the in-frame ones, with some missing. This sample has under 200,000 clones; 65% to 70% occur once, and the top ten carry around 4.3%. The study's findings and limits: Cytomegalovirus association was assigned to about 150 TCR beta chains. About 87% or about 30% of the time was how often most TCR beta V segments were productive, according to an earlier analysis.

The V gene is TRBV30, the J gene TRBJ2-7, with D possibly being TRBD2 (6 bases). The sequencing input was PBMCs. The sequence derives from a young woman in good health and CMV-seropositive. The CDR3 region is CAWGDSYGQYF. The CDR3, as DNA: TGTGCCTGGGGGGACTCCTACGGGCAGTACTTC.